The 29 T cell receptor beta chains below all came from one sample that was sequenced in a study of blood T cell repertoires in COVID-19. Data came from immunoSEQ multiplex PCR; TCRdb stores just in-frame clones and leaves some out. The profile shows roughly 100,000 clones, approximately 88% of them singletons. The sample was peripheral blood. All receptors derive from a man aged 55 to 70 with acute or convalescent COVID-19.

The J gene is TRBJ2-7, the V gene TRBV24-1; 10 nucleotides line up with TRBD1. The trim removed 5 bases at V and 1 base at J, leaving 4 bases unmatched. This CDR3 region has 15 residues. Germline lookup yields CDR1 KGHDR and CDR2 SFDVKD. The chain's CDR3 is CATSVGDRGSYEQYF. For the CDR3, the DNA is TGTGCCACCAGTGTGGGGGACAGGGGTTCCTACGAGCAGTACTTC.

The chain has TRBV28 and TRBJ2-1; 12 positions match TRBD2. The CDR3 covers 16 residues. Germline V gene sequence: CDR1 MDHEN, CDR2 SYDVKM. Losses at the gene ends were 5 bases for V and 7 bases for J; bases not matched to a gene: 9. In nucleotides, the CDR3 is TGTGCCAGCAGTCCAGCGCTAGCGGGAGGGCCGAATGAGCAGTTCTTC. It encodes CASSPALAGGPNEQFF.

The chain links TRBV7-9 to TRBJ1-4; TRBD1 aligns across 9 bases. Germline values: CDR1 SEHNR, CDR2 FQNEAQ (reference sequence). V was pared by 3 bases and J by 8 bases, with 7 bases of the junction left unmatched. The CDR3 sequence is 15 residues long. This chain's CDR3 is CASSFTGGEKEKLFF. For the CDR3, the DNA is TGTGCCAGCAGCTTTACAGGGGGCGAGAAGGAAAAACTGTTTTTT.

CDR3 DNA: TGCGCCAGCAGTTTACAAGGAGCTGAGGCCCAGTACTTC. Translating gives CASSLQGAEAQYF. The chain links TRBV5-1 to TRBJ2-5; D ambiguous. CDR1 and CDR2 (germline): SGHRS, YFSETQ. This CDR3 has 13 residues. V was clipped by 5 bases and J by 9 bases, with 17 bases between them. Looking up the rest from reference TRBV5-1 and TRBJ2-5 gives the full variable domain: KAGVTQTPRYLIKTRGQQVTLSCSPISGHRSVSWYQQTPGQGLQFLFEYFSETQRNKGNFPGRFSGRQFSNSRSEMNVSTLELGDSALYLCASSLQGAEAQYFGPGTRLLVL.

V and J are TRBV7-9 and TRBJ1-2; TRBD1 matches 7 bases. With 5 bases clipped from V and 7 bases from J, the junction kept 10 bases outside the gene matches. CDR3 length: 14 residues. The germline V gene encodes CDR1 SEHNR and CDR2 FQNEAQ (reference sequence). CDR3 in amino acids: CASSQGLTGVGYTF. The CDR3 nucleotides read TGTGCCAGCAGCCAAGGGCTAACAGGGGTTGGCTACACCTTC.

This chain connects TRBV27 to TRBJ2-5; 12 bases align to TRBD1. V was pared by 3 bases and J by 9 bases, with 8 bases of the junction left unmatched. CDR3 length equals 15 residues. Germline lookup yields CDR1 MNHEY and CDR2 SMNVEV (reference sequence). CDR3 sequence (DNA): TGTGCCAGCAGTTTCCGGGACAGGGGGCAGGGGGCCCAGTACTTC. Translating gives CASSFRDRGQGAQYF.

The chain uses TRBV11-3 and TRBJ2-1, with D possibly being TRBD1 (6 bases). This CDR3 contains 14 residues. The germline gives CDR1 SGHNT, CDR2 YENEEA. V was cut by 1 base and J by 6 bases, with 10 bases left in between. The CDR3 protein is CASSLVGQSNEQFF. CDR3 coding DNA: TGTGCCAGCAGCTTAGTCGGACAGTCCAATGAGCAGTTCTTC.

V usage is TRBV6-5 and J usage is TRBJ1-1, with D tentatively TRBD1 (5 bases). CDR3 length: 13 amino acids. CDR1 is MNHEY and CDR2 is SVGAGI in the germline V gene. Trimming pared 8 bases from V and 1 base from J, leaving 11 bases between. CDR3 residues: CASGANQNTEAFF. In DNA, the CDR3 is TGTGCCAGCGGGGCCAATCAGAACACTGAAGCTTTCTTT.

This clone was counted a few times. This rearrangement joins TRBV7-6 to TRBJ2-5; 15 bases align to TRBD2. CDR1 SGHVS and CDR2 FNYEAQ come from the germline V gene. CDR3 length: 16 residues. V gave up 5 bases and J gave up 5 bases; unmatched junction bases: 6. The CDR3 nucleotides are TGTGCCAGCAGCCAGGGACTAGCGGGAGGCCGGGAGACCCAGTACTTC. Translation gives CASSQGLAGGRETQYF.

In its sample, this clone was seen once. J is TRBJ1-4 and V is TRBV19; possibly TRBD1 for D (5 bases). Germline CDR1 LNHDA, CDR2 SQIVND (reference sequence). V lost 6 bases and J lost 7, with 15 bases in between. This CDR3 contains 14 residues. The CDR3 is CASRIGREVEKLFF. The CDR3 DNA reads TGTGCCAGTAGGATCGGCAGGGAGGTTGAAAAACTGTTTTTT. Full variable domain (rest looked up from reference TRBV19 and TRBJ1-4): DGGITQSPKYLFRKEGQNVTLSCEQNLNHDAMYWYRQDPGQGLRLIYYSQIVNDFQKGDIAEGYSVSREKKESFPLTVTSAQKNPTAFYLCASRIGREVEKLFFGSGTQLSVL.

The rearrangement links TRBV11-2 to TRBJ2-3, with 8 bases that match TRBD2. The CDR3 consists of 17 residues. V shed 4 bases, J shed 8 bases, and the junction held 17 bases outside the gene matches. The germline V gene has CDR1 SGHAT and CDR2 FQNNGV. The CDR3 nucleotides are TGTGCCAGCAGCTCTACTAGCGGCCTTCGGAGGTTCGGTACGCAGTATTTT. Translated: CASSSTSGLRRFGTQYF.

This clone was seen only once. The V call is TRBV6-6, the J call TRBJ2-6, with D tentatively TRBD1 (6 bases). Germline V gives CDR1 MNHNY, CDR2 SVGAGI (reference sequence). The CDR3 is 16 residues long. The V and J ends lost 4 bases and 0 bases respectively, with 10 bases between them. CDR3 DNA sequence: TGTGCCAGCAGTTTCGGACAGTTCTCTGGGGCCAACGTCCTGACTTTC. Protein: CASSFGQFSGANVLTF.

V gene TRBV6-5 combines with J gene TRBJ2-7; 7 positions match TRBD1. CDR1 is MNHEY and CDR2 is SVGAGI in the germline V gene. The CDR3 is 13 residues long. V was clipped by 6 bases and J by 2 bases; unmatched bases: 4. CDR3 loop: CASRNRGAYEQYF. The CDR3 coding sequence is TGTGCCAGCAGGAACAGGGGAGCCTACGAGCAGTACTTC.

The chain carries TRBV24-1 and TRBJ2-5; perhaps TRBD2 as D (6 bases). Between the trimmed V and J ends, which lost 4 bases and 2 bases, there was a span of 13 bases. The CDR3 has 15 amino acids. CDR1 and CDR2 (germline): KGHDR, SFDVKD. CDR3 in DNA: TGTGCCACCAGTGACCGTCGTGGGGGGCAAGAGACCCAGTACTTC. Its translation: CATSDRRGGQETQYF.

This chain joins TRBV10-1 and TRBJ2-7; tentatively, D is TRBD2 (6 bases). The CDR3 totals 12 residues. In germline, CDR1 is WNHNN, CDR2 SYGVQD (reference sequence). V was cut by 4 bases and J by 6 bases, with 10 bases left in between. The CDR3 DNA is TGCGCCAGCAGTGGGGGGGTAGGCGAGCAGTACTTC. Translated, it gives CASSGGVGEQYF.

The chain has TRBV19 and TRBJ1-6; no firm D call. Germline CDR1 reads LNHDA; CDR2 reads SQIVND (reference sequence). The CDR3 covers 17 residues. Trimming left V 0 bases short and J 8 bases short, with 17 bases between. This CDR3 is CASSIDVSLLGDSPLHF. CDR3 bases: TGTGCCAGTAGTATAGATGTATCACTACTCGGGGATTCACCCCTCCACTTT.

The V call is TRBV10-3, the J call TRBJ2-7, with TRBD2 matching over 9 bases. Looked up from germline, CDR1 is ENHRY and CDR2 is SYGVKD. The J segment lost 8 bases and the V segment lost 3 bases, leaving 5 bases of the junction unmatched. The CDR3 length is 13 residues. The CDR3, as DNA: TGTGCCATCAGTGACTCGCGGGAGGGCCAGCAGTACGTC. It codes for CAISDSREGQQYV.

The V and J genes are TRBV6-2 or TRBV6-3 and TRBJ1-2, with a tentative D call TRBD1 (5 bases). Per the germline V gene, CDR1 is MNHEY and CDR2 is SVGEGT. The CDR3 has 14 amino acids. Trimming removed 4 bases at V and 8 bases at J, with 17 bases between. In DNA form, the CDR3 reads TGTGCCAGCAGTTCCCAGGGCTCCCTCGACGGCTACACCTTC. It encodes CASSSQGSLDGYTF.

The chain uses TRBV27 and TRBJ1-6; D may be TRBD1 (6 bases). The CDR3 is 15 amino acids. V was trimmed by 6 bases and J by 9 bases, leaving 18 bases between them. Germline CDR1 is MNHEY and CDR2 is SMNVEV (reference sequence). As DNA, the CDR3 is TGTGCCAGCAGGACCCTACAGGGTCTCCGTTCACCCCTCCACTTT. This encodes CASRTLQGLRSPLHF.

The chain uses TRBV24-1 and TRBJ2-3, with 8 positions matching TRBD1. Germline CDR1 KGHDR, CDR2 SFDVKD. CDR3 length: 16 residues. The trim removed 3 bases at V and 4 bases at J, leaving 8 bases unmatched. CDR3 sequence (DNA): TGTGCCACCAGTGATCGACGGACAGGGTCCGCAGATACGCAGTATTTT. Its translation is CATSDRRTGSADTQYF.

V usage is TRBV5-4 and J usage is TRBJ2-1; D call uncertain. The V end lost 7 bases, the J end lost 0 bases, and 17 bases lay between the germline ends. Germline-derived CDR1 and CDR2 are SGHNT and YYREEE (reference sequence). The CDR3 sequence is 16 residues long. Here the CDR3 DNA reads TGTGCCAGCGCAGGAAGTACAGAGATCTCCTACAATGAGCAGTTCTTC. Encoded protein: CASAGSTEISYNEQFF.

This clone is a singleton in its sample. CDR3 DNA: TGCAGCGTCCGGACTAGCGGGACCTACAATGAGCAGTTCTTC. Its protein product is CSVRTSGTYNEQFF. The chain joins TRBV29-1 to TRBJ2-1, with TRBD2 identical over 12 bases. The CDR3 is 14 amino acids. With V trimmed by 6 bases and J by 2 bases, 2 bases remained unmatched. The V gene's germline CDR1 is SQVTM and CDR2 ANQGSEA.

This chain uses TRBV7-9 with TRBJ1-1; D unresolved. This CDR3 region has 14 residues. With 4 bases removed from V and 4 bases from J, the gap between germline ends came to 13 bases. The V gene's germline CDR1 is SEHNR and CDR2 FQNEAQ (reference sequence). The CDR3 loop reads CASSSEVTGTEAFF. The CDR3 DNA is TGTGCCAGCAGCTCAGAGGTCACGGGCACTGAAGCTTTCTTT.

This clone is a singleton in its sample. This chain links TRBV7-6 with TRBJ2-5; the D gene is possibly TRBD1 (7 bases). Germline V gives CDR1 SGHVS, CDR2 FNYEAQ. V gave up 3 bases and J gave up 2 bases, with 10 bases separating them. CDR3 length equals 14 residues. For the CDR3, the DNA is TGTGCCAGCAGCTTTGCGGGACAGCAAGAGACCCAGTACTTC. The encoded protein is CASSFAGQQETQYF.

The chain uses TRBV29-1 and TRBJ1-1; D gene unclear. Germline CDR1 SQVTM, CDR2 ANQGSEA. V was trimmed by 2 bases and J by 6 bases, leaving 10 bases between them. This CDR3 contains 12 residues. CDR3 sequence (DNA): TGCAGCGTTGAACAACTAGGACCTGAAGCTTTCTTT. As protein: CSVEQLGPEAFF. The full variable domain, rest sourced from reference TRBV29-1 and TRBJ1-1, is SAVISQKPSRDICQRGTSLTIQCQVDSQVTMMFWYRQQPGQSLTLIATANQGSEATYESGFVIDKFPISRPNLTFSTLTVSNMSPEDSSIYLCSVEQLGPEAFFGQGTRLTVV.

V usage is TRBV6-1 and J usage is TRBJ2-1, with a tentative D call TRBD2 (7 bases). This CDR3 contains 16 residues. Germline loops: CDR1 MNHNS, CDR2 SASEGT. V gave up 4 bases and J gave up 5 bases, with 18 bases separating them. The CDR3 DNA is TGTGCCAGCAGTGCATCCAGGGGAGGGATCGACAATGAGCAGTTCTTC. Amino acids: CASSASRGGIDNEQFF.

The chain employs TRBV30 and TRBJ2-6; TRBD2 might be the D (5 bases). The CDR3 contains 14 residues. With 3 bases removed from V and 2 bases from J, the gap between germline ends came to 8 bases. CDR1 and CDR2 from the germline V gene are GTSNPN and SVGIG (reference sequence). CDR3 sequence (DNA): TGTGCCTGGAGAAGAGCGGCTGGGGCCAACGTCCTGACTTTC. This sequence encodes CAWRRAAGANVLTF.

The V and J genes are TRBV6-2 or TRBV6-3 and TRBJ2-7; D possibly corresponds to TRBD2 (6 bases). The CDR3 covers 13 residues. Germline values: CDR1 MNHEY, CDR2 SVGEGT. V lost 3 bases and J lost 6, with 12 bases in between. The CDR3 spells CASSYNRRGEQYV. In DNA, the CDR3 is TGTGCCAGCAGTTATAACCGGAGGGGCGAGCAGTACGTC.

The V call is TRBV2, the J call TRBJ1-1; TRBD1 aligns across 8 bases. CDR3 length: 17 amino acids. CDR1 and CDR2 (germline): SNHLY, FYNNEI. After removal of 4 bases from V and 1 base from J, the junction contained 11 bases not matched to a gene. CDR3: CASSVLRTGLGNTEAFF. CDR3 DNA sequence: TGTGCCAGCAGTGTCCTGCGGACAGGGTTGGGGAACACTGAAGCTTTCTTT.